The clone carrying this T cell receptor (beta chain) was seen a few times. Its specificity is not known. This entry belongs to a study of cytomegalovirus exposure and HLA in healthy donors. Findings and caveats of the study: In a later analysis, parvovirus B19, influenza, CMV and Epstein-Barr virus appeared linked to several top co-occurrence clusters.

PCR involved 60 Vbeta and 13 Jbeta primers. Assay used: immunoSEQ multiplex PCR; TCRdb lists only in-frame clones, some missing. The table lists 150,000 to 200,000 clones, about 73% of them singletons. The CDR3 extends over 17 amino acids. V was trimmed by 6 bases and J by 6 bases, leaving 24 bases between them. Germline V gene lookup returns CDR1 LNHDA and CDR2 SQIVND (reference sequence). The chain uses TRBV19 and TRBJ1-5; D remains unclear. This receptor was taken from a woman aged 45-60 years in good health and CMV-seropositive. The sequencing input was PBMCs. CDR3 DNA sequence: TGTGCCAGTAGCAAGAGGATCGGAGTTCTAGAGGGTCAGCCCCAGCATTTT. This gives the protein CASSKRIGVLEGQPQHF. The full variable domain, its missing parts supplied by reference TRBV19 and TRBJ1-5, is DGGITQSPKYLFRKEGQNVTLSCEQNLNHDAMYWYRQDPGQGLRLIYYSQIVNDFQKGDIAEGYSVSREKKESFPLTVTSAQKNPTAFYLCASSKRIGVLEGQPQHFGDGTRLSIL.